The 12 T cell receptor beta chains in this list originate from one sample, sequenced in a study of T cell responses to AZD1222 COVID-19 vaccine. TCRdb's copy holds only in-frame clones and misses some; the assay was immunoSEQ multiplex PCR. Here the sample spans around 74,000 clones, 92% being singletons. The sequencing here drew on peripheral blood, taken on day 0 of MenACWY control vaccination. The receptor source for this set is an adult in good health.

This chain joins TRBV5-8 and TRBJ2-2; tentative D call: TRBD1 (5 bases). The germline V and J ends were trimmed by 0 bases and 2 bases, with 8 bases remaining between them. Germline V lookup: CDR1 SGHTS, CDR2 YDEGEE. This CDR3 has 15 amino acids. CDR3 DNA: TGTGCCAGCAGCTTGGACAGGTTAAACACCGGGGAGCTGTTTTTT. This sequence encodes CASSLDRLNTGELFF.

CDR3 bases: TGTGCCAGCAGCTTAGATCCCTCCACAGATACGCAGTATTTT. It specifies CASSLDPSTDTQYF. The V call is TRBV11-3, the J call TRBJ2-3; D uncertain. CDR1 is SGHNT, CDR2 YENEEA, per germline. V lost 0 bases to trimming and J lost 2 bases, with 6 bases between them. This CDR3 spans 14 amino acids.

The chain joins TRBV19 to TRBJ2-1; TRBD1 agrees at 7 bases. CDR3 length: 15 residues. Trimming cost V 10 bases and J 2 bases; bases outside gene matches: 11. Germline V gene sequence: CDR1 LNHDA, CDR2 SQIVND (reference sequence). In DNA, the CDR3 is TGTGCCACCACCCTAACAGGGGAAGCCTACAATGAGCAGTTCTTC. Its translation is CATTLTGEAYNEQFF.

V is TRBV2 and J is TRBJ2-7, with 10 bases lining up with TRBD1. CDR3 size: 13 residues. Looked up from germline, CDR1 is SNHLY and CDR2 is FYNNEI. The J segment lost 6 bases and the V segment lost 5 bases, leaving 4 bases of the junction unmatched. In DNA form, the CDR3 reads TGTGCCAGCAGTAGGGACAGGGGTGGCGAGCAGTACTTC. It is translated as CASSRDRGGEQYF.

The rearrangement uses TRBV3-1 (or the pseudogene TRBV3-2) and TRBJ2-7; D perhaps matches TRBD2 (6 bases). In germline, CDR1 is LGHDT, CDR2 YNNKEL (reference sequence). The CDR3 sequence is 16 residues long. Between the trimmed V and J ends, which lost 1 base and 0 bases, there was a span of 13 bases. The CDR3 sequence is CASSQVLQGLSYEQYF. The CDR3 DNA reads TGTGCCAGCAGCCAAGTTCTGCAGGGACTCTCCTACGAGCAGTACTTC.

The chain combines TRBV7-9 with TRBJ1-2; 10 bases map to TRBD1. Germline CDR1 reads SEHNR; CDR2 reads FQNEAQ (reference sequence). The V gene end was trimmed by 5 bases and the J gene end by 4 bases; junction bases not matched to a gene: 4. This CDR3 is 14 amino acids long. The CDR3 DNA is TGTGCCAGCAGCGGACAGGGGGGAATCTATGGCTACACCTTC. Protein sequence: CASSGQGGIYGYTF. The full variable domain, rest sourced from reference TRBV7-9 and TRBJ1-2, is DTGVSQNPRHKITKRGQNVTFRCDPISEHNRLYWYRQTLGQGPEFLTYFQNEAQLEKSRLLSDRFSAERPKGSFSTLEIQRTEQGDSAMYLCASSGQGGIYGYTFGSGTRLTVV.

V usage is TRBV29-1 and J usage is TRBJ1-2, with D possibly matching TRBD1 (6 bases). Germline CDR1 SQVTM, CDR2 ANQGSEA. This CDR3 region has 15 residues. Deletions cut 0 bases from V and 4 bases from J, with 15 bases between. The CDR3 nucleotides read TGCAGCGTTGAAGATGAAACAGGGCCTCCCTATGGCTACACCTTC. It encodes CSVEDETGPPYGYTF.

This sequence joins TRBV15 and TRBJ2-5; 8 bases line up with TRBD1. The CDR3 is 15 amino acids. Germline loops: CDR1 LNHNV, CDR2 YYDKDF (reference sequence). V dropped 4 bases and J dropped 4; count of bases not matched to a gene: 8. The CDR3 loop is CATSKEGQAIETQYF. CDR3 bases: TGTGCCACCAGCAAAGAGGGACAGGCAATAGAGACCCAGTACTTC.

This clone was observed once. The chain uses TRBV21-1 and TRBJ2-3; the D call in the table, TRBD2, was not verified against the DNA. TRBV21-1 is a documented pseudogene. The CDR3 spans 15 residues. The CDR3 nucleotides are TGTGCCAGCAGCAAGCGGGACCCTAGCACAGATACGCAGTATTTT. Its protein is CASSKRDPSTDTQYF.

The rearrangement links TRBV19 to TRBJ1-4, with D maybe TRBD1 (6 bases). The V end was cut by 5 bases, the J end by 3 bases, with 13 bases between. Germline assignment: CDR1 LNHDA and CDR2 SQIVND (reference sequence). This CDR3 spans 15 amino acids. The CDR3 nucleotides read TGTGCCAGTAGTCCACAGGGTTGGGCTAATGAAAAACTGTTTTTT. Protein sequence: CASSPQGWANEKLFF.

The chain uses TRBV30 and TRBJ2-7, with D possibly TRBD1 on 5 matching bases. Germline V CDR1 and CDR2: GTSNPN, SVGIG (reference sequence). Between the trimmed V and J ends, which lost 4 bases and 6 bases, there was a span of 10 bases. This CDR3 is 11 amino acids long. CDR3 amino acids: CAWTGNSEQYF. In DNA form, the CDR3 reads TGTGCCTGGACAGGGAACAGCGAGCAGTACTTC.

The chain has TRBV7-8 and TRBJ2-7; D unclear. This CDR3 is 12 amino acids long. Germline loops: CDR1 SGHVS, CDR2 FQNEAQ. The germline V and J ends were trimmed by 1 base and 3 bases, with 4 bases remaining between them. CDR3 sequence: CASSLGVYEQYF. The CDR3 nucleotides read TGTGCCAGCAGCTTAGGAGTCTACGAGCAGTACTTC.